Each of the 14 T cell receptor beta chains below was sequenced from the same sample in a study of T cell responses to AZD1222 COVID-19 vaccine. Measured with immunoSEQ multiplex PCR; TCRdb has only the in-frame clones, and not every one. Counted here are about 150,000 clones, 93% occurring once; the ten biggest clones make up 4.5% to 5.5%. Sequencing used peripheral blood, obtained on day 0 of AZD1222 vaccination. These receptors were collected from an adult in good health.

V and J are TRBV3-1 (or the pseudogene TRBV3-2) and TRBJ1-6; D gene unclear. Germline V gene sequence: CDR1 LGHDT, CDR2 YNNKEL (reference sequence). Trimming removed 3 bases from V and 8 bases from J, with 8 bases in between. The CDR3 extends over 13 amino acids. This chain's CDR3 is CASSHPGHSPLHF. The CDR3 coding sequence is TGTGCCAGCAGCCACCCCGGCCATTCACCCCTCCACTTT.

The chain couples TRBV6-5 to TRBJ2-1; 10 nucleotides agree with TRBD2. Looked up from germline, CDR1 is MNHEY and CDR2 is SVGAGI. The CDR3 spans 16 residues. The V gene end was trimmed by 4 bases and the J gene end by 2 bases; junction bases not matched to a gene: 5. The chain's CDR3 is CASSSGAGGPYNEQFF. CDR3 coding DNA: TGTGCCAGCAGTTCCGGAGCGGGAGGGCCCTACAATGAGCAGTTCTTC.

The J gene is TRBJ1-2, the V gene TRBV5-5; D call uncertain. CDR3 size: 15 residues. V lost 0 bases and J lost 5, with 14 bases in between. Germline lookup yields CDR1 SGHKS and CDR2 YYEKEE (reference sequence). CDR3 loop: CASSLGIWYLYGYTF. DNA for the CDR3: TGTGCCAGCAGCTTGGGAATTTGGTATTTGTATGGCTACACCTTC.

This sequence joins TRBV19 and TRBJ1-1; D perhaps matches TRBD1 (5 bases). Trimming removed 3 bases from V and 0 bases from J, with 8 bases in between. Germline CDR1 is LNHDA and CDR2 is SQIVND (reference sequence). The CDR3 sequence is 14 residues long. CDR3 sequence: CASSMTVMNTEAFF. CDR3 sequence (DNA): TGTGCCAGTAGTATGACAGTCATGAACACTGAAGCTTTCTTT. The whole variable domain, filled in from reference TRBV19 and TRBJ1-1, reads DGGITQSPKYLFRKEGQNVTLSCEQNLNHDAMYWYRQDPGQGLRLIYYSQIVNDFQKGDIAEGYSVSREKKESFPLTVTSAQKNPTAFYLCASSMTVMNTEAFFGQGTRLTVV.

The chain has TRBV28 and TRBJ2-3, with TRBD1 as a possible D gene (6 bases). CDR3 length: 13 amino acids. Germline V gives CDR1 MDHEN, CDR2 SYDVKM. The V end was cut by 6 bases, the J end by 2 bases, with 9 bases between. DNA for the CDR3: TGTGCCAGCAGGGTGGGGGCCACAGATACGCAGTATTTT. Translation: CASRVGATDTQYF.

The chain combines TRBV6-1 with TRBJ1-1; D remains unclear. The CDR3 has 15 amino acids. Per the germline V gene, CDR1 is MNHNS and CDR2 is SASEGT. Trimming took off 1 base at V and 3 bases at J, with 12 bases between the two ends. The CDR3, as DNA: TGTGCCAGCAGTGAAGATATAAGTTCCCACACTGAAGCTTTCTTT. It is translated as CASSEDISSHTEAFF.

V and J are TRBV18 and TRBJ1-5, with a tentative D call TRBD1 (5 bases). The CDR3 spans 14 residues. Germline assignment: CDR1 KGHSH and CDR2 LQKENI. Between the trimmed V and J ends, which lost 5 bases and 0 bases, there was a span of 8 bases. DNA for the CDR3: TGTGCCAGCTCAATGCAGGGTAGCAATCAGCCCCAGCATTTT. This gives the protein CASSMQGSNQPQHF.

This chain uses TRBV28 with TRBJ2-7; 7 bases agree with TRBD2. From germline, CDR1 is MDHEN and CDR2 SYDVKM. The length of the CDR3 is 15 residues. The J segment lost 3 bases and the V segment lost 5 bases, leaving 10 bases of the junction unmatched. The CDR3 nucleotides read TGTGCCAGCAGTACCCCGGGGGGTACTGACTACGAGCAGTACTTC. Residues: CASSTPGGTDYEQYF.

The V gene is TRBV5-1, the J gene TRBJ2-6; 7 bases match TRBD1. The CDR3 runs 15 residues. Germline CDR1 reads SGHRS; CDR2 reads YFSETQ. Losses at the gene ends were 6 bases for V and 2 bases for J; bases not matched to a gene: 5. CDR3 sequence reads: CASTDGTAGANVLTF. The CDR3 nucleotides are TGCGCCAGCACCGACGGGACAGCTGGGGCCAACGTCCTGACTTTC.

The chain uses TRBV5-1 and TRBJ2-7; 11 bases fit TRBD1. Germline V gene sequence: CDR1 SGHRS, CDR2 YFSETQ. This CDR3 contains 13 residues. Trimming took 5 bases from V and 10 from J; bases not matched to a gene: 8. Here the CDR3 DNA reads TGCGCCAGCAGTTCCGGACAGGGGGCAGGTCAGTACTTC. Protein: CASSSGQGAGQYF.

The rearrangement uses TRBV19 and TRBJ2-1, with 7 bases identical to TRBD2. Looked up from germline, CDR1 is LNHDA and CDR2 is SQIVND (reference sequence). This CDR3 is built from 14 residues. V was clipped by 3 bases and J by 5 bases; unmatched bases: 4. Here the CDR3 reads CASSILGRDNEQFF. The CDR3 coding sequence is TGTGCCAGTAGTATTTTGGGGAGGGACAATGAGCAGTTCTTC. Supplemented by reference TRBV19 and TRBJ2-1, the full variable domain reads DGGITQSPKYLFRKEGQNVTLSCEQNLNHDAMYWYRQDPGQGLRLIYYSQIVNDFQKGDIAEGYSVSREKKESFPLTVTSAQKNPTAFYLCASSILGRDNEQFFGPGTRLTVL.

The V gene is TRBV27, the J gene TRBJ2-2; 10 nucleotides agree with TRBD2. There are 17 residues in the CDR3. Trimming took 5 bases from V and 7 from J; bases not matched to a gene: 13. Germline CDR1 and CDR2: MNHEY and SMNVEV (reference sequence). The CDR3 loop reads CASSRYGTSDGIGELFF. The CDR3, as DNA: TGTGCCAGCAGTAGATACGGGACTAGCGACGGGATCGGGGAGCTGTTTTTT.

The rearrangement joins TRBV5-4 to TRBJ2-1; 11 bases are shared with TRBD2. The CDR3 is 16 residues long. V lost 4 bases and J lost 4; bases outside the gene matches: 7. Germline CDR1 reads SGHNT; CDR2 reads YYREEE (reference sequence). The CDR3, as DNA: TGTGCCAGCAGCCAAGGACTAGCGGGTACTTACAATGAGCAGTTCTTC. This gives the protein CASSQGLAGTYNEQFF.

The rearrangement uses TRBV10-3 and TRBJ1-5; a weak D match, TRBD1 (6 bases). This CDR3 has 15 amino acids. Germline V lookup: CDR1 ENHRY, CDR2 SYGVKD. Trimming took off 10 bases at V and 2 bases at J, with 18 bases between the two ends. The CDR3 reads CASRKDSLGNQPQHF. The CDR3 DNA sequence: TGTGCCAGCCGCAAGGACAGTTTGGGCAATCAGCCCCAGCATTTT.